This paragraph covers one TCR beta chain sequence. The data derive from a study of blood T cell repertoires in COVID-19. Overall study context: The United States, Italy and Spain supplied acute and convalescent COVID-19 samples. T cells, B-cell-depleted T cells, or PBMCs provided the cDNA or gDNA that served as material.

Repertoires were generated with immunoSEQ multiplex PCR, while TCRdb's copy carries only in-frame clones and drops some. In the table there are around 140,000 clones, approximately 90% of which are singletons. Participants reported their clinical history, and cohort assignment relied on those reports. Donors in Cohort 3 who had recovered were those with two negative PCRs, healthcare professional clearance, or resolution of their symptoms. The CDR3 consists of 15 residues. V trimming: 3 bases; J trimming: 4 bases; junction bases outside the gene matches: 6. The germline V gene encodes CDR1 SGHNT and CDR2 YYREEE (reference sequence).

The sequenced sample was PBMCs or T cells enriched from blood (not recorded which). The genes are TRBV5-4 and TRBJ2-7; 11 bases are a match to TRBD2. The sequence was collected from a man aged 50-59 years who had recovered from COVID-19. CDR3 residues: CASSSTSGSVYEQYF. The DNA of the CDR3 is TGTGCCAGCAGCTCAACTAGCGGGAGTGTTTACGAGCAGTACTTC.